Following are 27 T cell receptor beta chains from one sample sequenced in a study of shared clonotypes between healthy human individuals. Here immunoSEQ multiplex PCR was the method, and the copy in TCRdb shows in-frame clones only, minus some. The sample carries about 700,000 clones, around 67% recorded once. The sequenced sample was memory CD4+ T cells sorted from blood. Specified subset: CD45RA-negative fraction. The receptors come from a woman aged 25-40 years in good health.

The genes are TRBV4-1 and TRBJ2-7; 8 bases match TRBD2. Germline CDR1 MGHRA, CDR2 YSYEKL. With 2 bases clipped from V and 2 bases from J, the junction kept 8 bases outside the gene matches. The CDR3 covers 16 residues. The CDR3 DNA reads TGCGCCAGCAGCCAAAAAGGCGGGGGGAAAGCCTACGAGCAGTACTTC. This codes for CASSQKGGGKAYEQYF.

Concerning this clone: The same CDR3 arises from other DNA sequences in this sample as well. The gene calls are TRBV9 and TRBJ2-3; D is uncertain. The germline V gene has CDR1 SGDLS and CDR2 YYNGEE. Trimming shortened V by 1 base and J by 4 bases, and 4 bases separated the two germline ends. The CDR3 contains 12 residues. CDR3 coding DNA: TGTGCCAGCAGCGTAAGCGCAGATACGCAGTATTTT. Translation: CASSVSADTQYF.

This chain links TRBV30 with TRBJ2-3, with D unclear. The length of the CDR3 is 13 residues. Trimming pared 0 bases from V and 4 bases from J, leaving 8 bases between. Germline V lookup: CDR1 GTSNPN, CDR2 SVGIG (reference sequence). The CDR3 nucleotides read TGTGCCTGGAGTGTTAAGGGTCCAGATACGCAGTATTTT. This sequence encodes CAWSVKGPDTQYF.

This clone has only a few counts. The chain is built from TRBV5-6 and TRBJ2-2; no reliable D call. Trimming removed 2 bases from V and 2 bases from J, with 16 bases in between. CDR3 length: 17 residues. Per germline, CDR1 SGHDT and CDR2 YYEEEE. The CDR3 region is CASSLLFTHTNTGELFF. CDR3 DNA: TGTGCCAGCAGCTTACTATTCACCCACACAAACACCGGGGAGCTGTTTTTT.

V gene TRBV6-5 combines with J gene TRBJ2-5, with 7 positions matching TRBD2. V shed 4 bases and J 2 bases; nucleotides not matched to a gene: 10. Germline-derived CDR1 and CDR2 are MNHEY and SVGAGI. This CDR3 spans 16 amino acids. Written as DNA, the CDR3 is TGTGCCAGCAGTTCCTCTTTTGCGGGAGCGCAAGAGACCCAGTACTTC. Translation gives CASSSSFAGAQETQYF.

V gene TRBV28 combines with J gene TRBJ1-3; D remains ambiguous. Germline CDR1 and CDR2: MDHEN and SYDVKM. This CDR3 contains 16 residues. Trimming left V 10 bases short and J 1 base short, with 20 bases between. CDR3 amino acids: CATNPAAGGSGNTIYF. CDR3 bases: TGTGCCACCAACCCCGCGGCGGGAGGATCTGGAAACACCATATATTTT.

The chain employs TRBV7-8 and TRBJ2-7; possibly TRBD2 for D (5 bases). The CDR3 covers 11 residues. Between the trimmed V and J ends, which lost 3 bases and 9 bases, there was a span of 9 bases. Germline V lookup: CDR1 SGHVS, CDR2 FQNEAQ. In nucleotides, the CDR3 is TGTGCCAGCAGCTTGGAGGTCGTGCAGTACTTC. Protein sequence: CASSLEVVQYF.

The J gene is TRBJ2-5, the V gene TRBV11-2; D ambiguous. Trimming shortened V by 5 bases and J by 5 bases, and 9 bases separated the two germline ends. CDR3 length equals 12 residues. From germline, CDR1 is SGHAT and CDR2 FQNNGV. CDR3 sequence (DNA): TGTGCCAGCAGCCCGCTTGGTGAGACCCAGTACTTC. Protein sequence: CASSPLGETQYF.

A word on this clone: Other nucleotide sequences from this sample produce the same CDR3. V usage is TRBV19 and J usage is TRBJ2-5; 8 nucleotides match TRBD1. The junction had 3 bases not matched to a gene; V was cut back by 6 bases and J by 3 bases. The CDR3 consists of 13 residues. Germline CDR1 reads LNHDA; CDR2 reads SQIVND (reference sequence). CDR3 bases: TGTGCCAGTAGCCAGGGGGCAGAAGAGACCCAGTACTTC. Protein: CASSQGAEETQYF.

This clone appeared a few times. The gene calls are TRBV28 and TRBJ2-1, with 11 bases that match TRBD1. With V trimmed by 2 bases and J by 6 bases, 6 bases remained unmatched. Per the germline V gene, CDR1 is MDHEN and CDR2 is SYDVKM. The CDR3 sequence is 16 residues long. This CDR3 reads CASSLAGQGAGNEQFF. In DNA form, the CDR3 reads TGTGCCAGCAGTTTAGCCGGACAGGGGGCAGGCAATGAGCAGTTCTTC.

The J gene is TRBJ1-1, the V gene TRBV19, with D unresolved. The CDR3 length is 16 residues. The ends were cut back, 2 bases at V and 1 base at J, with 14 bases in the middle. Germline assignment: CDR1 LNHDA and CDR2 SQIVND (reference sequence). Here the CDR3 reads CASSIPASPTNTEAFF. CDR3 DNA: TGTGCCAGTAGTATACCAGCGAGTCCAACGAACACTGAAGCTTTCTTT. Based on the CDR3 plus reference TRBV19 and TRBJ1-1, the full variable domain is DGGITQSPKYLFRKEGQNVTLSCEQNLNHDAMYWYRQDPGQGLRLIYYSQIVNDFQKGDIAEGYSVSREKKESFPLTVTSAQKNPTAFYLCASSIPASPTNTEAFFGQGTRLTVV.

This clone showed up just once. The V and J genes are TRBV29-1 and TRBJ2-3; D is undetermined. The CDR3 is 13 residues long. Trimming stripped 5 bases from V and 3 bases from J, with 12 bases between. Germline CDR1 and CDR2: SQVTM and ANQGSEA. The CDR3 region has the DNA TGCAGCGTTCGGGTTGGGTTAACAGATACGCAGTATTTT. Translating gives CSVRVGLTDTQYF.

This chain connects TRBV2 to TRBJ2-3, with no clear D. The CDR3 consists of 11 residues. The germline gives CDR1 SNHLY, CDR2 FYNNEI. V lost 3 bases and J 6 bases, leaving 4 bases between the germline ends. CDR3 region: CASSDYDTQYF. The CDR3 coding sequence is TGTGCCAGCAGTGATTATGATACGCAGTATTTT.

The chain has TRBV28 and TRBJ2-6, with D possibly being TRBD1 or TRBD2 (5 bases each). Trimming cost V 8 bases and J 0 bases, with 17 bases left between them. The CDR3 is 17 amino acids. Germline V gives CDR1 MDHEN, CDR2 SYDVKM. DNA of the CDR3: TGTGCCAGCCGCCCACCGGGACGGCACTCTGGGGCCAACGTCCTGACTTTC. Amino acids: CASRPPGRHSGANVLTF. The whole variable domain, filled in from reference TRBV28 and TRBJ2-6, reads DVKVTQSSRYLVKRTGEKVFLECVQDMDHENMFWYRQDPGLGLRLIYFSYDVKMKEKGDIPEGYSVSREKKERFSLILESASTNQTSMYLCASRPPGRHSGANVLTFGAGSRLTVL.

This chain joins TRBV7-2 and TRBJ2-1, with TRBD2 identical over 8 bases. The V gene's germline CDR1 is SGHTA and CDR2 FQGNSA. The CDR3 has 17 residues. Trimming took 4 bases from V and 6 from J; bases not matched to a gene: 14. This CDR3 is CASSSRLAWREANEQFF. CDR3 sequence (DNA): TGTGCCAGCAGCTCCCGACTGGCTTGGCGGGAGGCCAATGAGCAGTTCTTC.

The chain combines TRBV25-1 with TRBJ1-5, with 8 bases identical to TRBD1. Trimming at V came to 4 bases and at J to 0 bases, leaving 8 bases not matched to a gene. This CDR3 spans 17 amino acids. CDR1 MGHDK and CDR2 SYGVNS come from the germline V gene. CDR3 nucleotides: TGTGCCAGCAGTGGACCCACAGGGGGAAATAGCAATCAGCCCCAGCATTTT. It codes for CASSGPTGGNSNQPQHF.

A note on this clone: The junction differs from germline at one of its ends, possibly a read error. The CDR3 spells CASREGIWTEAFF. The CDR3 coding sequence is TGTGCCAGCCGTGAGGGGATATGGACTGAAGCTTTCTTT. The chain links TRBV2 to TRBJ1-1; a weak D match, TRBD1 (5 bases). Germline lookup yields CDR1 SNHLY and CDR2 FYNNEI. The CDR3 runs to 13 residues. The entire variable domain, with the rest obtained from reference TRBV2 and TRBJ1-1, is as follows: EPEVTQTPSHQVTQMGQEVILRCVPISNHLYFYWYRQILGQKVEFLVSFYNNEISEKSEIFDDQFSVERPDGSNFTLKIRSTKLEDSAMYFCASREGIWTEAFFGQGTRLTVV.

The rearrangement links TRBV6-5 to TRBJ1-1; a weak D match, TRBD1 (5 bases). The germline CDR1 and CDR2 sequences are MNHEY and SVGAGI. This CDR3 is built from 13 residues. The V and J ends lost 5 bases and 1 base respectively, with 8 bases between them. For the CDR3, the DNA is TGTGCCAGCAGTAACCAGGGGAACACTGAAGCTTTCTTT. Its translation: CASSNQGNTEAFF.

The rearrangement joins TRBV23-1 to TRBJ1-3; D ambiguous. TRBV23-1 is designated an ORF whose function remains uncertain. The CDR3 consists of 15 residues. V lost 0 bases and J 6 bases, leaving 12 bases between the germline ends. CDR3 residues: CASSQSRRVQNTIYF. CDR3 sequence (DNA): TGCGCCAGCAGTCAATCTAGGAGGGTCCAAAACACCATATATTTT.

The chain links TRBV6-5 to TRBJ2-2; 8 bases align to TRBD2. J gave up 1 base and V 7 bases, and 5 bases lay outside the gene matches. This CDR3 spans 15 amino acids. The germline V gene encodes CDR1 MNHEY and CDR2 SVGAGI. CDR3 sequence (DNA): TGTGCCAGCACCCGACTAGCGCTGAACACCGGGGAGCTGTTTTTT. Protein sequence: CASTRLALNTGELFF.

This clone was seen a handful of times. The chain links TRBV5-1 to TRBJ2-4; D not resolved. V lost 0 bases and J 0 bases, leaving 13 bases between the germline ends. Germline V lookup: CDR1 SGHRS, CDR2 YFSETQ. There are 17 residues in the CDR3. The CDR3 coding sequence is TGCGCCAGCAGCTTGGAGGTCACAGCCTTAGCCAAAAACATTCAGTACTTC. This translates into CASSLEVTALAKNIQYF.

This chain joins TRBV15 and TRBJ2-3; 8 positions match TRBD1. Per the germline V gene, CDR1 is LNHNV and CDR2 is YYDKDF (reference sequence). This CDR3 has 14 residues. The junction had 5 bases not matched to a gene; V was cut back by 7 bases and J by 2 bases. CDR3 sequence (DNA): TGTGCCACCAAGACAGGGGTCAACACAGATACGCAGTATTTT. The encoded protein is CATKTGVNTDTQYF.

The chain combines TRBV11-2 with TRBJ1-2; 7 nucleotides agree with TRBD1. CDR1 is SGHAT and CDR2 is FQNNGV in the germline V gene. The CDR3 length is 13 residues. V lost 4 bases to trimming and J lost 7 bases; unmatched junction nucleotides: 6. The CDR3 loop is CASSYRDRPGYTF. CDR3 DNA sequence: TGTGCCAGCAGCTACCGGGACAGACCTGGCTACACCTTC.

The gene calls are TRBV27 and TRBJ1-2; TRBD1 aligns across 8 bases. V shed 6 bases and J 8 bases; nucleotides not matched to a gene: 11. This CDR3 is built from 14 residues. The V gene's germline CDR1 is MNHEY and CDR2 SMNVEV (reference sequence). CDR3 coding DNA: TGTGCCAGCAGGGCAGGGGGCGAACGGAAAGGCTACACCTTC. Its protein is CASRAGGERKGYTF.

The chain is built from TRBV28 and TRBJ1-4, with D maybe TRBD1 (5 bases). Germline V gives CDR1 MDHEN, CDR2 SYDVKM. The V end lost 2 bases, the J end lost 4 bases, and 11 bases lay between the germline ends. The CDR3 has 15 amino acids. CDR3 sequence (DNA): TGTGCCAGCAGTTTACCGGGGGATCTTAATGAAAAACTGTTTTTT. Translation gives CASSLPGDLNEKLFF.

This rearrangement joins TRBV7-9 to TRBJ2-3; 9 bases map to TRBD2. J gave up 3 bases and V 3 bases, and 10 bases lay outside the gene matches. Germline CDR1 SEHNR, CDR2 FQNEAQ (reference sequence). The length of the CDR3 is 17 residues. The CDR3 is CASSFPYSGSRTDTQYF. CDR3 coding DNA: TGTGCCAGCAGCTTTCCCTATAGCGGGAGTCGTACAGATACGCAGTATTTT.

V gene TRBV19 combines with J gene TRBJ1-1; 8 nucleotides agree with TRBD1. CDR1 is LNHDA and CDR2 is SQIVND in the germline V gene (reference sequence). The CDR3 length is 17 residues. Trimming cost V 3 bases and J 0 bases; bases outside gene matches: 9. CDR3 loop: CASSIRQGLRMNTEAFF. Here the CDR3 DNA reads TGTGCCAGTAGTATTCGACAGGGGTTGCGGATGAACACTGAAGCTTTCTTT.